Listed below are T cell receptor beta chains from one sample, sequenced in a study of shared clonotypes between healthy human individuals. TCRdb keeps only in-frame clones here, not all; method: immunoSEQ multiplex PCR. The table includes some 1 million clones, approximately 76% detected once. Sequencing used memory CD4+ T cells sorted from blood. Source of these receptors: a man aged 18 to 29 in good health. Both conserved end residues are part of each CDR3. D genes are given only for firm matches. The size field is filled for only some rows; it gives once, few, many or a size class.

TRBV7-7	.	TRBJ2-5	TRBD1	TGTGCTAGCAGCTTAGAGGGGGGACAGGTTCAGTACTTC	CASSLEGGQVQYF
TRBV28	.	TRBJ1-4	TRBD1	TGTGCCAGCAGTTCTCGGGACAGGCTTAATGAAAAACTGTTTTTT	CASSSRDRLNEKLFF
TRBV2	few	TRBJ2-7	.	TGTGCCACCACCCCGAGACAGACCTACGAGCAGTACTTC	CATTPRQTYEQYF
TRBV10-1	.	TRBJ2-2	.	TGCGCCAGCTCCGGGACAAGCACCGGGGAGCTGTTTTTT	CASSGTSTGELFF
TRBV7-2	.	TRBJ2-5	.	TGTGCCAGCAGCTTCGAGGTTCCCTCCCTAGGTAACGAGCGCGAGACCCAGTACTTC	CASSFEVPSLGNERETQYF
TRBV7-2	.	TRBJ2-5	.	TGTGCCAGCAGCTCCCTCGGGACACTTCAAGGGACCCAGTACTTC	CASSSLGTLQGTQYF
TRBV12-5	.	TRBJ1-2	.	TGTGCTAGTGGTTTGGGGCCCTATGGCTACACCTTC	CASGLGPYGYTF
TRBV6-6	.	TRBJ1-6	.	TGTGCCAGCAGTTTCGTCGGGGAGAGTTCACCCCTCCACTTT	CASSFVGESSPLHF
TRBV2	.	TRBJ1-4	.	TGTGCCAGCCACGCCTCAAGGGGAGAAAAACTGTTTTTT	CASHASRGEKLFF
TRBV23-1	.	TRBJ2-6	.	TGCGCCAGCAGTCCCATAACTGGGGCCAACGTCCTGACTTTC	CASSPITGANVLTF
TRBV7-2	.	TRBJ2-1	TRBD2	TGTGCCAGCAGCCAAAGGCTAGCGGGGGGGGGATACAATGAGCAGTTCTTC	CASSQRLAGGGYNEQFF
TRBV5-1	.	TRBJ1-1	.	TGCGCCAGCAGCTTCCGGGGGGAGAACACTGAAGCTTTCTTT	CASSFRGENTEAFF
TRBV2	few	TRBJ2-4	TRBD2	TGTGCCAGGAGTGACGGGGGGAACTCGGCCAAAAACATTCAGTACTTC	CARSDGGNSAKNIQYF
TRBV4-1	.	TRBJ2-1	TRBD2	TGCGCCAGCAGCCAAAATCCCCTAGCGGGGGGGGTAGGTGAGCAGTTCTTC	CASSQNPLAGGVGEQFF
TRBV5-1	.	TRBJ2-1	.	TGCGCCAGCAGCTGGACTCAGGGGATCTCCTACAATGAGCAGTTCTTC	CASSWTQGISYNEQFF
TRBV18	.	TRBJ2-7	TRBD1	TGTGCCAGCTCACCACAGTCCGGACAGGGAACCGAGCAGTACTTC	CASSPQSGQGTEQYF
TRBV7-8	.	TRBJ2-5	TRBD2	TGTGCCAGCAGCGACGGACTAGGACGGTGGGAAGAGACCCAGTACTTC	CASSDGLGRWEETQYF
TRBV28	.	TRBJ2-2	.	TGTGCCAGCAGGGAGGGGTCGAACACCGGGGAGCTGTTTTTT	CASREGSNTGELFF
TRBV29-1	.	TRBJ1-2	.	TGCAGCTGCGGGCAGGCAGGCGGCTTCTATGGCTACACCTTC	CSCGQAGGFYGYTF
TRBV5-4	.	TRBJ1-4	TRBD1	TGTGCCAGCAGCCCGCAGGGACAGTTTAATGAAAAACTGTTTTTT	CASSPQGQFNEKLFF
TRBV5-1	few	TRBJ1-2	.	TGCGCCAGCAGCTTGGATTTAAGCGCCTACACCTTC	CASSLDLSAYTF
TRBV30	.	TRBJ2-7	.	TGTGCCTGGAGTCCTAGAGGTGGCAGGGTCAACACGGACGGCTTC	CAWSPRGGRVNTDGF
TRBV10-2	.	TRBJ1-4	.	TGCGCCAGCAGTGGGGGACGGGTGACTAATGAAAAACTGTTTTTT	CASSGGRVTNEKLFF
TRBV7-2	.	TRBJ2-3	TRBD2	TGTGCCAGCAGCTTAGAAGGACTAGCAGATACGCAGTATTTT	CASSLEGLADTQYF
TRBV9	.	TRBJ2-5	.	TGTGCCAGCAGCGAACAGGGGAGGTGGGAGACCCAGTACTTC	CASSEQGRWETQYF
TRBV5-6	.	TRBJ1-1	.	TGTGCCAGCAGCTTGAGGACAGCCAACACTGAAGCTTTCTTT	CASSLRTANTEAFF
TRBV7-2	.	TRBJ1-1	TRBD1	TGTGCCAGCAGCTTAGGACAGGGATTAATGAACACTGAAGCTTTCTTT	CASSLGQGLMNTEAFF
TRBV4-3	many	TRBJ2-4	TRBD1	TGCGCCAGCAGCCCGGGACAGGGGCGGAACATTCAGTACTTC	CASSPGQGRNIQYF
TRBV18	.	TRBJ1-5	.	TGTGCCAGCTCACCGCAGGGCCAGGATAATCAGCCCCAGCATTTT	CASSPQGQDNQPQHF
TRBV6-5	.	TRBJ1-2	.	TGTGCCAGCAGTTCCAGTACAGGTGGCTACACCTTC	CASSSSTGGYTF
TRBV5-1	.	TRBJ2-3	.	TGCGCCAGCAGCTTGGTGTCAGGGGGCACAGATACGCAGTATTTT	CASSLVSGGTDTQYF
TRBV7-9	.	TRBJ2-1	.	TGTGCCAGCAGCTTGCCTACAGTGCGAGAGCAGTTCTTC	CASSLPTVREQFF
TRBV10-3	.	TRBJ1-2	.	TGTGCCATCAGTGAGTCGAGGGGCTCGGGCTACACCTTC	CAISESRGSGYTF
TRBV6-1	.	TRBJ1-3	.	TGTGCCAGCACCACCGGGGGAAACACCATATATTTT	CASTTGGNTIYF
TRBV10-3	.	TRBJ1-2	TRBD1	TGTGCCATCAGTGAAGGGACAGACTCTAACTATGGCTACACCTTC	CAISEGTDSNYGYTF
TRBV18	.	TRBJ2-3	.	TGTGCCAGCAACCCAGGCGAGGGTCCAGATACGCAGTATTTT	CASNPGEGPDTQYF
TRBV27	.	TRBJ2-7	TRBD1	TGTGCCAGCAGTTTATCCCTTGTGGGGACAGGGAGGGAGCAGTACTTC	CASSLSLVGTGREQYF
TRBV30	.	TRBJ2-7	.	TGTGCCTGGGGCCGATCCTTATCCTACGAGCAGTACTTC	CAWGRSLSYEQYF
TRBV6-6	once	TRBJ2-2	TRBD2	TGTGCCAGCAGTCCACAGACTAGCGGGGGAGGGGAGCTGTTTTTT	CASSPQTSGGGELFF
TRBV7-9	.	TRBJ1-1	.	TGTGCCAGCAGCCCGTACGGGGAGAGCACTGAAGCTTTCTTT	CASSPYGESTEAFF
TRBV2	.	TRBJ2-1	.	TGTGCCAGCAGTGCCTTAGCGTCGGTCAATGAGCAGTTCTTC	CASSALASVNEQFF
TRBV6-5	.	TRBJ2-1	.	TGTGCCAGCAGTTACCGACTAGGGTCTGAGCAGTTCTTC	CASSYRLGSEQFF
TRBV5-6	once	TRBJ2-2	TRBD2	TGTGCCAGCAGCTCTTTCTTCGGACTAGCGGGACGGAACACCGGGGAGCTGTTTTTT	CASSSFFGLAGRNTGELFF
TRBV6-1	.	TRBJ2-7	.	TGTGCCAGCAGTGAATGGGGCGGGTCTAACGGTTACGAGCAGTACTTC	CASSEWGGSNGYEQYF
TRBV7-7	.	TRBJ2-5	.	TGTGCTAGCAGCGCGGCGGGACCCCACGAGACCCAGTACTTC	CASSAAGPHETQYF
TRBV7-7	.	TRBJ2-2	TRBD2	TGTGCTAGCGGACTAGCGGGGGTAGTTCCCGGGGAGCTGTTTTTT	CASGLAGVVPGELFF
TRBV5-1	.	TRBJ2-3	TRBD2	TGCGCCAGCAGCTTGTTCCCTAGCGGGAACACAGATACGCAGTATTTT	CASSLFPSGNTDTQYF
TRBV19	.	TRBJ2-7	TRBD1	TGTGCCAGTAGTCAACGACAGGGCCCGGAGTACGAGCAGTACTTC	CASSQRQGPEYEQYF
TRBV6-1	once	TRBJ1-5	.	TGTGCCAGCCAGGCGGATGTGGGCAATCAGCCCCAGCATTTT	CASQADVGNQPQHF
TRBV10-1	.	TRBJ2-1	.	TGCGCCAGCAGTGGGACGAAGAGCGATGAGCAGTTCTTC	CASSGTKSDEQFF
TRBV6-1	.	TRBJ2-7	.	TGTGCCAGCAGTGAATCCAGGCCTTACGAGCAGTACTTC	CASSESRPYEQYF
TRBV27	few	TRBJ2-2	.	TGTGCCAGCAGTTCCAAACCAGGGGGGGGTGCCGCGCGGGAGCTGTTTTTT	CASSSKPGGGAARELFF
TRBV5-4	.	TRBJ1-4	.	TGTGCCAGCAGCGGCGGGGCGGCCCGGAATGAAAAACTGTTTTTT	CASSGGAARNEKLFF